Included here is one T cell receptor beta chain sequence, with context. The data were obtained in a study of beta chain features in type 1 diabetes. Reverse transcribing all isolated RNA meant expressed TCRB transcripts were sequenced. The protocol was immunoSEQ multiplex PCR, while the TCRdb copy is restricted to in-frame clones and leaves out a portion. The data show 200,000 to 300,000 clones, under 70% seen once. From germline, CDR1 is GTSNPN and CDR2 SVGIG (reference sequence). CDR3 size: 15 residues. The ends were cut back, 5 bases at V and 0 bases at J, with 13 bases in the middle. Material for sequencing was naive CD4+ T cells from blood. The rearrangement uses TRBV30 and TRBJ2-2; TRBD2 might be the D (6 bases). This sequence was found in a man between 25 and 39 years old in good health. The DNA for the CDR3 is TGTGCCTGGCGGCGGGGCGGGACGAACACCGGGGAGCTGTTTTTT. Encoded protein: CAWRRGGTNTGELFF.